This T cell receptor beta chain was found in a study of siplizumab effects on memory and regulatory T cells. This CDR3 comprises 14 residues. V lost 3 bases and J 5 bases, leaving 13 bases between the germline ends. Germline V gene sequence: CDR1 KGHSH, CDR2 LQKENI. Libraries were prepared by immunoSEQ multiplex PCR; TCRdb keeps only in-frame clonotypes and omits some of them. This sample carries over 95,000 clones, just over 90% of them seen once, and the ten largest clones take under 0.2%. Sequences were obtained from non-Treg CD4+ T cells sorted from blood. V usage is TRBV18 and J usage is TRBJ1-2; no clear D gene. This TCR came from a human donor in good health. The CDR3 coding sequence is TGTGCCAGCTCACCGGAGAGTAGCTCTTATGGCTACACCTTC. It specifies CASSPESSSYGYTF.